This TCR beta chain came from a study of breast tumors, draining lymph nodes, adjacent tissues. Whole-study results and caveats: Tumor T cell lymph node origin was a supported hypothesis, not proven. Findings are consistent with lymph node origin and intratumoral expansion of most tumor T cells. Luminal-like breast cancer showed significantly higher tumor–nontumor repertoire similarity than basal-like.

The lymph nodes were axillary draining lymph nodes from breast cancer patients. The CDR3 extends over 13 amino acids. V shed 5 bases and J 9 bases; nucleotides not matched to a gene: 6. The V gene's germline CDR1 is MNHNY and CDR2 SVGAGI (reference sequence). This clonotype was found many times. The antigen is undetermined. TCRdb reanalysed the multiplex PCR reads using MiXCR and keeps one entry per CDR3 protein. The sample lists about 110,000 distinct CDR3 sequences, roughly 33% occurring once. This sequence originates from a female donor with breast cancer. Some clones in this sample may be carry-over from other donors' samples. The V gene is TRBV6-6, the J gene TRBJ2-1; TRBD1 agrees at 8 bases. The sample consisted of axillary lymph node tissue. CDR3 loop: CASSPTQGAEQFF. In DNA, the CDR3 is TGTGCCAGCAGTCCAACTCAGGGGGCTGAGCAGTTCTTC.